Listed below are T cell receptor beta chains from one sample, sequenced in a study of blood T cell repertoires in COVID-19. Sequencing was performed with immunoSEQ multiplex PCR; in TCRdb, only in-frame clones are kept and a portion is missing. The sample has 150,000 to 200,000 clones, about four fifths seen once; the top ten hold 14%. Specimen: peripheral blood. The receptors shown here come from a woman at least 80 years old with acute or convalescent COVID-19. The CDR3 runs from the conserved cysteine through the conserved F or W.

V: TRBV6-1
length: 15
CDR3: CASSEAYQGSYGYTF

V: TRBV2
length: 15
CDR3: CASSEQGVGNSPLHF

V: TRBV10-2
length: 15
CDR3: CASSESSGGKETQYF

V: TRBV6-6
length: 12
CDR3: CASSPSTDTQYF

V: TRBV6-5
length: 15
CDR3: CASSPPSWGDEKLFF

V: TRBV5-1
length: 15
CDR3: CASSLRGRAQDTQYF

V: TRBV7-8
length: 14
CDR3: CASIEARRDNEQFF

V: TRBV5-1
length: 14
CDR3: CASSLVGGHQPQHF

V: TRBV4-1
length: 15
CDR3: CASSPGQGRRQPQHF

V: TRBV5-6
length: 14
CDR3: CASSLWEFPYGYTF

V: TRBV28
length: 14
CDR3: CASSHTGGQVKLFF

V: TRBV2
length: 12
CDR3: CASRDSNEKLFF

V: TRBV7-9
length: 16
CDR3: CASSSWTVATNEKLFF

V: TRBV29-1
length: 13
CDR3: CSVGGLAKNIQYF

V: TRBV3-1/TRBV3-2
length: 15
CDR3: CASSQSWGLKETQYF

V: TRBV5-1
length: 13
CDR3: CASSLLAGETQYF

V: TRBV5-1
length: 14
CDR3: CASSPAGTIYEQYF

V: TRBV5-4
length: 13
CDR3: CASTGRENYGYTF

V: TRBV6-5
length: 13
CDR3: CASSTGIGYGYTF

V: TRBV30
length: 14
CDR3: CAWSRQGWGTEAFF

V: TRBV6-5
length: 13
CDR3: CASSYFGDTEAFF

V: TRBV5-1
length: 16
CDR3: CASSLAESGGNSPLHF

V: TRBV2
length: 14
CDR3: CASSEQGVNTEAFF

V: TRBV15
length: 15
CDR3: CATSRGTSGNNEQFF

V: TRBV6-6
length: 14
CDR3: CASTLSGLNYGYTF

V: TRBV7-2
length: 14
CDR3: CASSPGHPGGPQHF

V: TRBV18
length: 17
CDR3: CASSHRDRAHSNSPLHF

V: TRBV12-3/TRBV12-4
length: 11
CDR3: CASSLRGGKFF

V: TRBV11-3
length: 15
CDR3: CASGRDPSSGNTIYF

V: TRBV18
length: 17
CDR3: CASSPTWAGRLRTEAFF

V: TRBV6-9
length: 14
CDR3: CASTGTGLGTEAFF

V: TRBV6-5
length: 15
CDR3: CASSQPGQHNSPLHF

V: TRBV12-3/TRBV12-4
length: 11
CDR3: CASSLRETQYF

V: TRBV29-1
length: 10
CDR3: CSAGTDTQYF

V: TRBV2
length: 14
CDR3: CASSRDRGLYGYTF

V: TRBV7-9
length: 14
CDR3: CASSLSGQTYEQYF

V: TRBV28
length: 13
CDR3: CASSSRESYEQYF

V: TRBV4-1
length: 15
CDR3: CASSLTGTERGEAFF

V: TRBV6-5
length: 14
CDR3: CASIPRGRNTEAFF

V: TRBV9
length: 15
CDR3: CASSVATGFGYEQYF

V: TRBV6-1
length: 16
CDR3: CASSEKRDRRFNEQFF

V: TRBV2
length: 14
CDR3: CASSEAQAQRTQYF

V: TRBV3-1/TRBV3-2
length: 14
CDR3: CASSPRQDGDTQYF

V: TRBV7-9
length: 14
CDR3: CASRPLGASYEQYF

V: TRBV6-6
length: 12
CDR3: CASSGTAYEQYF

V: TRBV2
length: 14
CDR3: CASSGTGGPEKLFF

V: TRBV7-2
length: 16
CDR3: CASSLVPGSGTDTQYF

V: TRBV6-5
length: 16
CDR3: CASSSKLGQNTGELFF

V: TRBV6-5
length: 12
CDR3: CASRPWGVEAFF

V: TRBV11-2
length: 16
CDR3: CASSRGGTSVYNEQFF